This TCR beta chain was sequenced for a study of blood T cell repertoires in COVID-19. Study context: T cells, B-cell-depleted T cells, or PBMCs supplied cDNA or gDNA.

Source study methods: Nucleated cell number was recorded as an estimate derived from reference gene primer amplification. The method was immunoSEQ multiplex PCR; TCRdb's version includes in-frame clones alone and lacks a portion of them. That table supplies the V and J calls and clone size; D and trimming were determined from the DNA. The data contain about 530,000 clones, around nine tenths of them singletons. This clone was recorded once. Sequences were obtained from peripheral blood. The TCR was taken from a woman between 45 and 60 years old with COVID-19, enrolled during active disease.

The CDR3 loop is CASSLLAGGGEQYF. Written as DNA, the CDR3 is TGTGCCAGCAGCCTCCTAGCGGGGGGTGGCGAGCAGTACTTC. The rearrangement links TRBV3-1 (or the pseudogene TRBV3-2) to TRBJ2-7, with 11 bases identical to TRBD2. CDR1 and CDR2 from the germline V gene are LGHDT and YNNKEL (reference sequence). CDR3 length: 14 amino acids. Trimming cost V 4 bases and J 6 bases; bases outside gene matches: 5.